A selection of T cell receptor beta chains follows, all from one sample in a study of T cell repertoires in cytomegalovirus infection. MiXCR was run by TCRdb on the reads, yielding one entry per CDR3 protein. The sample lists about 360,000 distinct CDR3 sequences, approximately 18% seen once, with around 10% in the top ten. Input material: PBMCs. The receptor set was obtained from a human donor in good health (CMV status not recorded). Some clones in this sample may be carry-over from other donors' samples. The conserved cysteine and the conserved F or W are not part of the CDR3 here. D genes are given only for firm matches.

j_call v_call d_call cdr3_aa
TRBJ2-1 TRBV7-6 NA ASSLPGQNNEQF
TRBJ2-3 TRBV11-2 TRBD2 ASSSPAGGRDTQY
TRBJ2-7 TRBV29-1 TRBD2 SVEIAGGLYEQY
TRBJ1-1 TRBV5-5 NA ASREWGREAF
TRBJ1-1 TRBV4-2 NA ASSQDPRGREAF
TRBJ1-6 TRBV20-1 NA SASLGGAGWDNSPLH
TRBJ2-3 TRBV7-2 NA ASSRPRDTDTQY
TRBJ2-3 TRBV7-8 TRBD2 ASSLQLAGGLDTQY
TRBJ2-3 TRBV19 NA ASRFGPSTDTQY
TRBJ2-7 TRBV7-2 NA ASSFLSYEQY
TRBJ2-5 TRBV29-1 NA SVDLRGDQETQY
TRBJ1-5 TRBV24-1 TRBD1 ATSDGAGGNQPQH
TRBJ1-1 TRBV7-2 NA ASSPPEGEAF
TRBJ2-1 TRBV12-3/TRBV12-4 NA ASSSVEVLDEQF
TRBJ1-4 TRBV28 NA ASLRRVPTNEKLF
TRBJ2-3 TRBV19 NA ATRGGNTDTQY
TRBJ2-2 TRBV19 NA ASTLTYIGNANTGELF
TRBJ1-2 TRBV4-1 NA ASSQAGSYGYT
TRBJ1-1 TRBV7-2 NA ASSFLSFDRDTEAF
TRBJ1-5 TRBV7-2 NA ASSLEQGYQPQH
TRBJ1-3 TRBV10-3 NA AIRTAGNTIY
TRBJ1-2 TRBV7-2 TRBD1 ASSLSLTGNYGYT
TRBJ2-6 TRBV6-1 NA ASSEVLGGAGANVLT
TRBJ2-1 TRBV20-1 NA SAGSLAKEQF
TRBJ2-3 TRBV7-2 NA ASSGPDLDTQY
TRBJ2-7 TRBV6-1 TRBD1 ASTQDRGRGEQY
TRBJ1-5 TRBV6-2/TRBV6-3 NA ASSPRVQPQH
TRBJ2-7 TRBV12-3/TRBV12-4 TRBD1 ASSLRDRGIYEQY
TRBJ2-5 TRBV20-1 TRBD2 SARTSGGEETQY
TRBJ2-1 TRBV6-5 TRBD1 ASSYSGTGINEQF
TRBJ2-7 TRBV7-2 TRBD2 ASTPFGLAGDGYEQY
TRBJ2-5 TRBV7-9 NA ASSDRDFHQETQY
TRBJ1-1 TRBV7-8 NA ASSYTPSDSEAF
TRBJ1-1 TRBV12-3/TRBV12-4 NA ASSLGWTEAF
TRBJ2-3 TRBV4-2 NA ASSQGGPGISGDTQY
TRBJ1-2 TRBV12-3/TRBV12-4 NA ASSFGTGGYT
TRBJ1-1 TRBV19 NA ASSFRLGGTEAF
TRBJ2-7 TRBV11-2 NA ASSLSPSHEQY
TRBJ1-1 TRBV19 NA ASSTWRGVNTEAF
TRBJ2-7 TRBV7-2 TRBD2 ASSLSSRGSYEQY
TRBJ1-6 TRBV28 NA ASSAVNSPLH
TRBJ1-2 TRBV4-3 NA ASSQEIGARADLGYGYT
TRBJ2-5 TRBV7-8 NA ASSLWRGRAEETQY
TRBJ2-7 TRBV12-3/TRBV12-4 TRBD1 ASSHGQDYEQY
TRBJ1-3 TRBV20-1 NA SSSVWGSSGNTIY
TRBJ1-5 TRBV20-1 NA SARAGAFNQPQH
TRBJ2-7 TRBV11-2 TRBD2 ASSSLGSGGLSYEQY
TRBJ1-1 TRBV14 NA ASSLYLGDTEAF
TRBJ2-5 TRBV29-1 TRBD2 SVFAGTWEGETQY
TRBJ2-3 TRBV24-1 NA ATSDRSLTDTQY
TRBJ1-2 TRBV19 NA ASTDRSYGYT
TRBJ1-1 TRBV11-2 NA ASSPLMGTEAF
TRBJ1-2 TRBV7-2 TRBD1 ASSLGADRVYGYT
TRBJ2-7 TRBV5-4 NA ASSRRGGSSYEQY
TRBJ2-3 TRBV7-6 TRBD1 ASSWTGVLTDTQY
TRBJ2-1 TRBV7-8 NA ASSPHVVENEQF
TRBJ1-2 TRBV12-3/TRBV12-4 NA ASSFAGGGYT
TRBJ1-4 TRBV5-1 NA ASSLGRGNYNEKLF
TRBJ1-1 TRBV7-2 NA ASSFYLEGTEAF
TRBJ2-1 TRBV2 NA ASTGTEQF